This T cell receptor beta chain was captured by sequencing in a study of shared clonotypes between healthy human individuals. General study results and limits: What limited the represented genetic and exposure-history diversity was the small number of donors. Larger richness was generally estimated for naive than memory subsets. Only blood samples were collected, and tissue repertoires likely differ.

About this clone itself: Its antigen is as yet unknown.

CD4+ cells were split into CD45RA+ naive and CD45RA-negative memory subsets. There are 14 residues in the CDR3. V was cut by 5 bases and J by 0 bases, with 10 bases left in between. CDR1 is MNHEY, CDR2 SVGAGI, per germline. This table comes from immunoSEQ multiplex PCR, and its TCRdb copy is limited to in-frame clones, with some not included. The sample contains about 2 million clones, about 95% of which appear only once. What was sequenced was naive CD4+ T cells sorted from blood. As to subset: CD45RA+ positively selected. The clonotype comes from a man between 18 and 35 years old in good health. The chain joins TRBV6-5 to TRBJ1-1; D gene ambiguous. The CDR3 nucleotides read TGTGCCAGCAGTAGCCGAGCCCTGAACACTGAAGCTTTCTTT. This codes for CASSSRALNTEAFF.